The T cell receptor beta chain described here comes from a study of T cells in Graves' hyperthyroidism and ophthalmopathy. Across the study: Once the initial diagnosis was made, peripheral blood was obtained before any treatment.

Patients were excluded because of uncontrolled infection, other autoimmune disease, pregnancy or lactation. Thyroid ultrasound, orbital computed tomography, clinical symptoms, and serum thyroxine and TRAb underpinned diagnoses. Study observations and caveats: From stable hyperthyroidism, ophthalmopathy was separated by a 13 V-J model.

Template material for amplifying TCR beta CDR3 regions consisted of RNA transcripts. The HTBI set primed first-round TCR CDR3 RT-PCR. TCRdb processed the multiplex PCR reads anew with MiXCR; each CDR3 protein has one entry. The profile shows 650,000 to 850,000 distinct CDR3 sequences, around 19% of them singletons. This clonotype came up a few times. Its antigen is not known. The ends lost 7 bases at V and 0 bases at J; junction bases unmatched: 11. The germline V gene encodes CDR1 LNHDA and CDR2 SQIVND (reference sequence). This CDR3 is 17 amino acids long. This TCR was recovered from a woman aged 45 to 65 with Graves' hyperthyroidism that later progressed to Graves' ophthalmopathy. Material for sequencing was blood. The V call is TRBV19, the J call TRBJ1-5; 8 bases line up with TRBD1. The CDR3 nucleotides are TGTGCCAGTAATTCGGGACAGGCCCTTTATAGCAATCAGCCCCAGCATTTT. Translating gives CASNSGQALYSNQPQHF.